One and the same sample provided the 23 T cell receptor beta chains below, sequenced in a study of blood T cell repertoires in COVID-19. Profiled with immunoSEQ multiplex PCR; TCRdb holds only in-frame clones, not every one. The table records 270,000 or so clones, about nine tenths of them present only once. The sequenced sample was PBMCs or T cells enriched from blood (not recorded which). Receptor source: a woman aged 35 to 49 with acute COVID-19.

The rearrangement uses TRBV24-1 and TRBJ1-2; 9 bases match TRBD1. The CDR3 loop spans 13 amino acids. Trimming took 9 bases from V and 5 from J; bases not matched to a gene: 6. The germline CDR1 and CDR2 sequences are KGHDR and SFDVKD. CDR3 amino acids: CATEGTGRYGYTF. Written as DNA, the CDR3 is TGTGCCACCGAAGGGACAGGGAGGTATGGCTACACCTTC.

V gene TRBV19 combines with J gene TRBJ2-1; 10 bases are shared with TRBD2. CDR1 LNHDA and CDR2 SQIVND come from the germline V gene (reference sequence). The trim removed 5 bases at V and 4 bases at J, leaving 17 bases unmatched. There are 19 residues in the CDR3. DNA for the CDR3: TGTGCCAGTAGTCGCCGGACTAGCGGACAGGTTGGGGGGTACAATGAGCAGTTCTTC. Residues: CASSRRTSGQVGGYNEQFF.

The chain is built from TRBV4-1 and TRBJ1-5, with unresolved D. Trimming stripped 4 bases from V and 0 bases from J, with 10 bases between. CDR3 length equals 15 residues. The V gene's germline CDR1 is MGHRA and CDR2 YSYEKL. Here the CDR3 reads CASSLNGISNQPQHF. The CDR3, as DNA: TGCGCCAGCAGCCTTAACGGGATTAGCAATCAGCCCCAGCATTTT.

V is TRBV7-2 and J is TRBJ2-7; TRBD1 aligns across 9 bases. The length of the CDR3 is 14 residues. Trimming at V came to 5 bases and at J to 2 bases, leaving 4 bases not matched to a gene. Looked up from germline, CDR1 is SGHTA and CDR2 is FQGNSA. Here the CDR3 reads CASSPGTGTYEQYV. CDR3 nucleotides: TGTGCCAGCAGCCCAGGGACAGGGACCTACGAGCAGTACGTC.

The chain employs TRBV16 and TRBJ1-1, with no clear D. The CDR3 sequence is 13 residues long. Trimming cost V 4 bases and J 0 bases, with 6 bases left between them. The germline CDR1 and CDR2 sequences are KGHSY and FQNENV. The CDR3 DNA is TGTGCCAGCAGCCCTACCGTGAACACTGAAGCTTTCTTT. As protein: CASSPTVNTEAFF.

The V gene is TRBV2, the J gene TRBJ1-5; possibly TRBD1 for D (5 bases). V gave up 4 bases and J gave up 3 bases, with 10 bases separating them. Looked up from germline, CDR1 is SNHLY and CDR2 is FYNNEI. This CDR3 comprises 14 residues. CDR3 DNA sequence: TGTGCCAGCAGTGCACCGGGACTCAATCAGCCCCAGCATTTT. As protein: CASSAPGLNQPQHF.

The CDR3 loop reads CASSDRQAYNQPQHF. DNA of the CDR3: TGTGCCAGCAGTGATAGACAGGCGTACAATCAGCCCCAGCATTTT. The chain joins TRBV27 to TRBJ1-5; maybe TRBD1 (6 bases). The germline gives CDR1 MNHEY, CDR2 SMNVEV (reference sequence). Trimming removed 5 bases at V and 3 bases at J, with 14 bases between. This CDR3 has 15 residues.

The V gene is TRBV7-3, the J gene TRBJ2-1, with a possible D match to TRBD2 (5 bases). Trimming took 5 bases from V and 1 from J, leaving 9 bases between them. The CDR3 is 14 amino acids. Germline values: CDR1 SGHTA, CDR2 FQGTGA. The CDR3 loop is CASSPAGSYNEQFF. DNA for the CDR3: TGTGCCAGCAGCCCCGCGGGTTCCTACAATGAGCAGTTCTTC.

The J gene is TRBJ1-2, the V gene TRBV7-2, with 11 bases fitting TRBD1. V lost 5 bases and J lost 5; bases outside the gene matches: 4. CDR3 length equals 14 residues. Germline V gene sequence: CDR1 SGHTA, CDR2 FQGNSA. The CDR3 reads CASSAGTGGYGYTF. CDR3 sequence (DNA): TGTGCCAGCAGCGCAGGGACAGGGGGATATGGCTACACCTTC.

The chain has TRBV5-6 and TRBJ2-7; 9 bases align to TRBD1. Germline V CDR1 and CDR2: SGHDT, YYEEEE. The J segment lost 4 bases and the V segment lost 2 bases, leaving 4 bases of the junction unmatched. The CDR3 has 14 residues. CDR3 residues: CASSFGTGMYEQYF. DNA of the CDR3: TGTGCCAGCAGCTTCGGGACAGGGATGTACGAGCAGTACTTC.

J is TRBJ2-1 and V is TRBV5-5, with D possibly matching TRBD2 (5 bases). This CDR3 is built from 17 residues. V dropped 4 bases and J dropped 7 bases, with 24 bases sitting between them. From germline, CDR1 is SGHKS and CDR2 YYEKEE (reference sequence). The CDR3 sequence is CASSLQNAGVVANEQFF. As DNA, the CDR3 is TGTGCCAGCAGCCTCCAGAATGCCGGGGTGGTTGCGAATGAGCAGTTCTTC.

This clone was observed a few times. The chain joins TRBV6-1 to TRBJ2-2; D may be TRBD1 (5 bases). CDR1 and CDR2 (germline): MNHNS, SASEGT. CDR3 size: 15 residues. Trimming pared 0 bases from V and 8 bases from J, leaving 13 bases between. The CDR3 sequence is CASSEALEGAGELFF. The CDR3 nucleotides read TGTGCCAGCAGTGAAGCGCTGGAAGGGGCTGGGGAGCTGTTTTTT.

The genes are TRBV14 and TRBJ2-5; D gene ambiguous. Per the germline V gene, CDR1 is SGHDN and CDR2 is FVKESK. V dropped 5 bases and J dropped 2 bases, with 15 bases sitting between them. The CDR3 consists of 15 residues. CDR3 coding DNA: TGTGCCAGCAGCGCTAATAGGAGACTTCAAGAGACCCAGTACTTC. Translation: CASSANRRLQETQYF. Full variable domain (remainder filled in from reference TRBV14 and TRBJ2-5): EAGVTQFPSHSVIEKGQTVTLRCDPISGHDNLYWYRRVMGKEIKFLLHFVKESKQDESGMPNNRFLAERTGGTYSTLKVQPAELEDSGVYFCASSANRRLQETQYFGPGTRLLVL.

The chain joins TRBV5-6 to TRBJ1-2; D gene ambiguous. CDR3 length equals 15 residues. Germline CDR1 and CDR2: SGHDT and YYEEEE. Trimming took off 0 bases at V and 1 base at J, with 10 bases between the two ends. CDR3 in amino acids: CASSLESDYNYGYTF. The CDR3 DNA reads TGTGCCAGCAGCTTGGAGTCAGACTATAACTATGGCTACACCTTC.

V gene TRBV18 combines with J gene TRBJ1-2, with 8 bases matching TRBD1. Germline-derived CDR1 and CDR2 are KGHSH and LQKENI. The ends lost 2 bases at V and 8 bases at J; junction bases unmatched: 10. CDR3 length: 15 residues. The CDR3 DNA reads as TGTGCCAGCTCACCAGAACACGAACAGGGGGTCGGCTACACCTTC. Encoded protein: CASSPEHEQGVGYTF.

The chain carries TRBV19 and TRBJ1-5; tentative D call: TRBD1 (5 bases). V was cut by 3 bases and J by 8 bases, with 17 bases left in between. The germline V gene encodes CDR1 LNHDA and CDR2 SQIVND (reference sequence). This CDR3 has 15 amino acids. The chain's CDR3 is CASSIFRAPVEPQHF. CDR3 in DNA: TGTGCCAGTAGTATTTTCAGGGCCCCGGTGGAGCCCCAGCATTTT. Filled out from reference TRBV19 and TRBJ1-5, the complete variable domain reads DGGITQSPKYLFRKEGQNVTLSCEQNLNHDAMYWYRQDPGQGLRLIYYSQIVNDFQKGDIAEGYSVSREKKESFPLTVTSAQKNPTAFYLCASSIFRAPVEPQHFGDGTRLSIL.

V usage is TRBV3-1 (or the pseudogene TRBV3-2) and J usage is TRBJ2-7; 8 nucleotides line up with TRBD2. Germline V lookup: CDR1 LGHDT, CDR2 YNNKEL (reference sequence). The CDR3 totals 15 residues. The J segment lost 0 bases and the V segment lost 4 bases, leaving 5 bases of the junction unmatched. Here the CDR3 reads CASSPSSGSSYEQYF. CDR3 DNA: TGTGCCAGCAGCCCCAGCAGCGGGAGCTCCTACGAGCAGTACTTC.

The chain has TRBV2 and TRBJ2-5; the D gene is possibly TRBD2 (7 bases). Germline CDR1 reads SNHLY; CDR2 reads FYNNEI. This CDR3 has 15 amino acids. The V end was cut by 4 bases, the J end by 3 bases, with 15 bases between. CDR3 amino acids: CASSVNGGGEETQYF. CDR3 DNA sequence: TGTGCCAGCAGTGTTAATGGGGGGGGCGAAGAGACCCAGTACTTC.

The rearrangement links TRBV7-9 to TRBJ1-1, with D uncertain. CDR3 length: 13 amino acids. V dropped 2 bases and J dropped 3 bases, with 7 bases sitting between them. Germline values: CDR1 SEHNR, CDR2 FQNEAQ (reference sequence). In nucleotides, the CDR3 is TGTGCCAGCAGCTTAATGGGAGACACTGAAGCTTTCTTT. It is translated as CASSLMGDTEAFF.

The chain recombines TRBV10-1 with TRBJ2-3; 11 bases agree with TRBD2. V lost 0 bases, J lost 5 bases, and 13 bases stayed unmatched. The CDR3 sequence is 19 residues long. Germline V lookup: CDR1 WNHNN, CDR2 SYGVQD (reference sequence). The CDR3 sequence: CASSESITASGRRGDTQYF. For the CDR3, the DNA is TGCGCCAGCAGTGAGTCGATCACCGCTAGCGGGAGGCGGGGAGATACGCAGTATTTT.

J is TRBJ2-7 and V is TRBV7-2, with 10 nucleotides matching TRBD2. There are 18 residues in the CDR3. Losses at the gene ends were 3 bases for V and 0 bases for J; bases not matched to a gene: 11. The germline V gene has CDR1 SGHTA and CDR2 FQGNSA. The CDR3 is CASSFQRTSGSSSYEQYV. Here the CDR3 DNA reads TGTGCCAGCAGCTTCCAGAGGACTAGCGGATCGAGCTCCTACGAGCAGTACGTC.

The chain couples TRBV12-3 or TRBV12-4 to TRBJ2-3; TRBD1 aligns across 9 bases. The CDR3 runs to 13 residues. V was pared by 6 bases and J by 3 bases, with 1 base of the junction left unmatched. The CDR3 coding sequence is TGTGCCAGCAGGGGACAGGGAACAGATACGCAGTATTTT. This encodes CASRGQGTDTQYF.

V and J are TRBV12-3 or TRBV12-4 and TRBJ1-1; TRBD1 is a possible D gene (5 bases). The CDR3 has 13 amino acids. V shed 6 bases and J shed 10 bases, with 18 bases lying between them. The CDR3 nucleotides read TGTGCCAGCAGCCTACCGGGGGTGATCGCAGCTTTCTTT. Translation gives CASSLPGVIAAFF.